The 23 T cell receptor beta chains below all came from one sample that was sequenced in a study of blood T cell repertoires in COVID-19. TCRdb keeps only in-frame clones here, not all; method: immunoSEQ multiplex PCR. The sample has 50,000 to 75,000 clones; 79% are singletons. Sequencing was carried out using peripheral blood. The receptors originated from a man in his sixties with acute or convalescent COVID-19.

This rearrangement joins TRBV19 to TRBJ2-4; unclear D gene. The CDR3 contains 12 residues. V dropped 3 bases and J dropped 9 bases, with 9 bases sitting between them. From germline, CDR1 is LNHDA and CDR2 SQIVND (reference sequence). The CDR3 bases are TGTGCCAGTAGTATCCCTTCGGTCATTCAGTACTTC. Translated, it gives CASSIPSVIQYF. The complete variable domain, with remaining parts taken from reference TRBV19 and TRBJ2-4, reads DGGITQSPKYLFRKEGQNVTLSCEQNLNHDAMYWYRQDPGQGLRLIYYSQIVNDFQKGDIAEGYSVSREKKESFPLTVTSAQKNPTAFYLCASSIPSVIQYFGAGTRLSVL.

This clone appeared a few times. This chain links TRBV7-7 with TRBJ2-7; no firm D call. Germline assignment: CDR1 SSHAT and CDR2 FNYEAQ (reference sequence). The length of the CDR3 is 10 residues. The chain's CDR3 is CASFRSEQYF. CDR3 nucleotide sequence: TGTGCTAGCTTTCGGAGTGAGCAGTACTTC.

The chain is built from TRBV29-1 and TRBJ1-5, with D possibly TRBD1 on 5 matching bases. Between the trimmed V and J ends, which lost 4 bases and 3 bases, there was a span of 7 bases. This CDR3 comprises 12 residues. Germline V gene sequence: CDR1 SQVTM, CDR2 ANQGSEA. The CDR3 DNA follows: TGCAGCGTTGTACAGGACAATCAGCCCCAGCATTTT. Protein product: CSVVQDNQPQHF.

The chain links TRBV19 to TRBJ1-2; a possible D gene is TRBD1 (6 bases). V dropped 4 bases and J dropped 6 bases, with 21 bases sitting between them. Germline V gives CDR1 LNHDA, CDR2 SQIVND (reference sequence). The CDR3 contains 16 residues. CDR3 sequence (DNA): TGTGCCAGTAGTAGGCCGGGGCAGACCAGGGGAAATGGCTACACCTTC. Protein product: CASSRPGQTRGNGYTF.

The sample holds a few counts of this clone. V gene TRBV7-3 combines with J gene TRBJ2-5, with 10 nucleotides matching TRBD2. Germline V gene lookup returns CDR1 SGHTA and CDR2 FQGTGA. J lost 5 bases, V lost 2 bases, and 8 bases had no gene match. This CDR3 spans 16 amino acids. The CDR3: CASSLGLAGVWETQYF. The CDR3 region has the DNA TGTGCCAGCAGCTTAGGCCTAGCGGGAGTATGGGAGACCCAGTACTTC.

This clone was found a few times. V usage is TRBV28 and J usage is TRBJ2-7; D possibly corresponds to TRBD2 (5 bases). The CDR3 consists of 12 residues. The ends were cut back, 2 bases at V and 4 bases at J, with 6 bases in the middle. CDR1 is MDHEN, CDR2 SYDVKM, per germline. Here the CDR3 reads CASSLRRYEQYF. The CDR3 DNA is TGTGCCAGCAGTTTACGGAGGTACGAGCAGTACTTC.

The chain combines TRBV5-1 with TRBJ2-1; 8 positions agree with TRBD1. Per the germline V gene, CDR1 is SGHRS and CDR2 is YFSETQ. The CDR3 is 15 residues long. Losses at the gene ends were 7 bases for V and 10 bases for J; bases not matched to a gene: 16. In DNA form, the CDR3 reads TGCGCCAGCGTTCCCGGGACAGGTGGGGAAAGGGAGCAGTTCTTC. This sequence encodes CASVPGTGGEREQFF.

V usage is TRBV6-2 or TRBV6-3 and J usage is TRBJ1-1; D uncertain. The germline V and J ends were trimmed by 0 bases and 7 bases, with 12 bases remaining between them. This CDR3 comprises 14 residues. The germline gives CDR1 MNHEY, CDR2 SVGEGT. The CDR3 DNA is TGTGCCAGCAGTTACTCGATGATACGGGGTGAAGCTTTCTTT. It encodes CASSYSMIRGEAFF.

This clone was counted once. The chain carries TRBV9 and TRBJ2-5; D may be TRBD2 (6 bases). The CDR3 runs 14 residues. V shed 4 bases and J shed 1 base, with 11 bases lying between them. Per germline, CDR1 SGDLS and CDR2 YYNGEE. CDR3 nucleotides: TGTGCCAGCAGCCCGGCGGGGCGCCAAGAGACCCAGTACTTC. Protein product: CASSPAGRQETQYF.

This clone occurred once. The chain carries TRBV5-6 and TRBJ2-3; a possible D gene is TRBD1 (5 bases). Germline-derived CDR1 and CDR2 are SGHDT and YYEEEE. V shed 4 bases and J shed 2 bases, with 14 bases lying between them. This CDR3 is built from 15 residues. The CDR3 loop reads CASSLLGAFTDTQYF. The CDR3, as DNA: TGTGCCAGCAGCCTCCTAGGGGCTTTCACAGATACGCAGTATTTT.

This clone was seen more than once but under ten times. The chain joins TRBV7-2 to TRBJ1-1; D is uncertain. Germline CDR1 and CDR2: SGHTA and FQGNSA. Trimming pared 5 bases from V and 1 base from J, leaving 11 bases between. CDR3 length: 14 residues. The CDR3 DNA sequence: TGTGCCAGCAGCCCCTGGGCTGCGAACACTGAAGCTTTCTTT. Its translation: CASSPWAANTEAFF.

V gene TRBV28 combines with J gene TRBJ2-5; 9 nucleotides line up with TRBD1. J was trimmed by 4 bases and V by 6 bases; bases with no gene match: 6. Germline V CDR1 and CDR2: MDHEN, SYDVKM. This CDR3 has 14 amino acids. The CDR3, as DNA: TGTGCCAGCAGACTTGGGACAGGGAGAGAGACCCAGTACTTC. It is translated as CASRLGTGRETQYF.

The chain couples TRBV11-2 to TRBJ2-5, with D possibly being TRBD1 (5 bases). CDR3 length equals 12 residues. With 0 bases removed from V and 9 bases from J, the gap between germline ends came to 8 bases. Germline loops: CDR1 SGHAT, CDR2 FQNNGV. The CDR3 bases are TGTGCCAGCAGCTTAGATCAGGGTTCCCAGTACTTC. It codes for CASSLDQGSQYF.

The rearrangement uses TRBV24-1 and TRBJ1-1; possible D gene TRBD1, 6 bases. The CDR3 is 15 residues long. CDR1 KGHDR and CDR2 SFDVKD come from the germline V gene. V was clipped by 3 bases and J by 2 bases, with 12 bases between them. The chain's CDR3 is CATSDTKGGNTEAFF. The CDR3 region has the DNA TGTGCCACCAGTGATACTAAAGGGGGAAACACTGAAGCTTTCTTT.

This clone appeared a single time. V is TRBV15 and J is TRBJ1-1; D is uncertain. V was shortened by 0 bases and J by 6 bases, with 14 bases between the two germline ends. The CDR3 loop spans 15 amino acids. From germline, CDR1 is LNHNV and CDR2 YYDKDF (reference sequence). Written as DNA, the CDR3 is TGTGCCACCAGCAGAGAAAGCAGGACTATGCCTGAAGCTTTCTTT. This codes for CATSRESRTMPEAFF.

This chain links TRBV7-2 with TRBJ2-3; 10 nucleotides align to TRBD2. Per the germline V gene, CDR1 is SGHTA and CDR2 is FQGNSA. The CDR3 covers 15 residues. V dropped 6 bases and J dropped 3; count of bases not matched to a gene: 6. The CDR3 loop reads CASSPTSGTTDTQYF. The CDR3 region has the DNA TGTGCCAGCAGTCCCACTAGCGGGACTACAGATACGCAGTATTTT.

This clone was found once. The chain uses TRBV29-1 and TRBJ2-3, with D tentatively TRBD1 (6 bases). This CDR3 spans 12 amino acids. Trimming removed 7 bases from V and 6 bases from J, with 14 bases in between. Germline CDR1 SQVTM, CDR2 ANQGSEA. CDR3 nucleotides: TGCAGCGCTCAACAGGGTTCGGATACGCAGTATTTT. This sequence encodes CSAQQGSDTQYF.

This clone came up once. The chain links TRBV7-8 to TRBJ1-1; D gene uncertain. The CDR3 spans 11 residues. V lost 5 bases and J lost 3, with 4 bases in between. In germline, CDR1 is SGHVS, CDR2 FQNEAQ. As DNA, the CDR3 is TGTGCCAGCAGCGTATACACTGAAGCTTTCTTT. Its translation: CASSVYTEAFF.

This sequence joins TRBV7-7 and TRBJ1-6, with D unresolved. CDR3 length: 14 amino acids. Germline CDR1 and CDR2: SSHAT and FNYEAQ (reference sequence). Trimming cost V 1 base and J 9 bases, with 10 bases left between them. The CDR3 region is CASSLGVSGSPLHF. CDR3 in DNA: TGTGCCAGCAGCTTAGGGGTCAGCGGTTCACCCCTCCACTTT. The whole variable domain, filled in from reference TRBV7-7 and TRBJ1-6, reads GAGVSQSPRYKVTKRGQDVTLRCDPISSHATLYWYQQALGQGPEFLTYFNYEAQPDKSGLPSDRFSAERPEGSISTLTIQRTEQRDSAMYRCASSLGVSGSPLHFGNGTRLTVT.

V and J are TRBV5-4 and TRBJ2-2; 8 nucleotides line up with TRBD1. This CDR3 is 15 amino acids long. Germline trimming cut 4 bases from V and 7 bases from J; bases unmatched to any gene: 9. The V gene's germline CDR1 is SGHNT and CDR2 YYREEE (reference sequence). CDR3 residues: CASSTGQGRSGELFF. The DNA of the CDR3 is TGTGCCAGCAGCACCGGACAGGGACGGAGCGGGGAGCTGTTTTTT.

The rearrangement links TRBV27 to TRBJ1-2; D unclear. Germline loops: CDR1 MNHEY, CDR2 SMNVEV (reference sequence). The CDR3 contains 13 residues. V was shortened by 3 bases and J by 7 bases, with 12 bases between the two germline ends. The chain's CDR3 is CASSFAGGGGYTF. The CDR3 DNA reads TGTGCCAGCAGTTTCGCGGGAGGAGGTGGCTACACCTTC.

A remark on this clone: Since a much larger clone is just one base distant, this may be a read error. Other DNA sequences in the same sample also yield this CDR3. The chain links TRBV15 to TRBJ1-5, with 9 bases lining up with TRBD1. V lost 6 bases to trimming and J lost 2 bases; unmatched junction nucleotides: 5. CDR3 length equals 15 residues. In germline, CDR1 is LNHNV, CDR2 YYDKDF (reference sequence). CDR3 DNA sequence: TGTGCCACCAGTAGCAGGACAGGGGGCAATCAGCCCCAGCATTTT. Its protein product is CATSSRTGGNQPQHF.

This clone was counted a single time. The chain combines TRBV7-2 with TRBJ2-3; D call uncertain. The germline V and J ends were trimmed by 4 bases and 4 bases, with 12 bases remaining between them. This CDR3 is built from 14 residues. Looked up from germline, CDR1 is SGHTA and CDR2 is FQGNSA. CDR3 sequence (DNA): TGTGCCAGCAGCTCCCCCGAGGTTGCAGATACGCAGTATTTT. This translates into CASSSPEVADTQYF.